The clone carrying this T cell receptor beta chain was seen many times. Its antigen is still unknown. The record originates from a study of metastatic and nonmetastatic thyroid tumors. The overall study: Across blood and tumor or nodule tissue, repertoires from malignant and benign thyroid patients were compared with one another. Study results and caveats: Within blood and tumor, benign nodules reportedly had significantly lower TCR beta diversity than malignant thyroid tumors did.

Not a single patient had been given any form of treatment at any point before undergoing thyroid surgery. There are 15 residues in the CDR3. V lost 7 bases and J 7 bases, leaving 17 bases between the germline ends. In the authors' workflow: Clinicopathological groups supplied CDR3 differences that were used to build a distant-metastasis classifier for papillary thyroid cancer. TCRdb ran MiXCR on the PCR reads. The authors' filters were not applied to this entry. The sample has about 92,000 clones; about 15% are singletons. The sample taken for sequencing was blood. This TCR was sampled from a female donor with papillary thyroid cancer or a benign thyroid nodule (not recorded which). Some clones in this sample may be carry-over from other donors' samples. The rearrangement uses TRBV12-3 or TRBV12-4 and TRBJ1-6; D unclear. The CDR3 DNA reads as TGTGCCAGCACCCAGACCGGGCCAAGCAATTCACCCCTCCACTTT. Translating it yields CASTQTGPSNSPLHF.